This passage covers 18 T cell receptor beta chains from one sample sequenced in a study of ipilimumab plus nivolumab after autologous stem cell transplantation. Assay used: immunoSEQ multiplex PCR; TCRdb lists only in-frame clones, some missing. The repertoire holds about 24,000 clones, with more than 70% as singletons. The sequencing here drew on PBMCs, taken in a trial of ipilimumab plus nivolumab as post-transplant consolidation. These receptors all come from a male donor with diffuse large B-cell lymphoma.

The chain employs TRBV6-6 and TRBJ1-5; 9 bases align to TRBD1. The germline V gene encodes CDR1 MNHNY and CDR2 SVGAGI (reference sequence). The CDR3 has 15 amino acids. The J segment lost 8 bases and the V segment lost 7 bases, leaving 12 bases of the junction unmatched. CDR3 loop: CASTTQGAPQEPQHF. Here the CDR3 DNA reads TGTGCCAGCACAACACAGGGGGCCCCCCAAGAGCCCCAGCATTTT.

The chain recombines TRBV7-9 with TRBJ1-5; 7 bases align to TRBD1. The CDR3 length is 15 residues. Germline values: CDR1 SEHNR, CDR2 FQNEAQ (reference sequence). V was clipped by 1 base and J by 5 bases; unmatched bases: 5. This CDR3 reads CASSLGTGEYQPQHF. The CDR3, as DNA: TGTGCCAGCAGCTTAGGAACAGGGGAATATCAGCCCCAGCATTTT.

The genes are TRBV10-1 and TRBJ1-1, with a tentative D call TRBD1 (6 bases). Germline-derived CDR1 and CDR2 are WNHNN and SYGVQD (reference sequence). The CDR3 length is 14 residues. Trimming shortened V by 6 bases and J by 4 bases, and 15 bases separated the two germline ends. In nucleotides, the CDR3 is TGCGCCAGCAGGGTACTACAGGGAGCCACTGAAGCTTTCTTT. This encodes CASRVLQGATEAFF.

This clone was found a few times. The chain has TRBV19 and TRBJ2-1; D possibly matches TRBD1 or TRBD2 (5 bases each). The CDR3 is 16 residues long. V was trimmed by 6 bases and J by 9 bases, leaving 24 bases between them. Germline-derived CDR1 and CDR2 are LNHDA and SQIVND (reference sequence). The CDR3 sequence is CASSSTGTDPFVEQFF. CDR3 nucleotides: TGTGCCAGTAGCTCGACCGGGACGGATCCATTTGTTGAGCAGTTCTTC.

The chain has TRBV9 and TRBJ1-1; maybe TRBD1 (5 bases). The V end lost 0 bases, the J end lost 9 bases, and 12 bases lay between the germline ends. The CDR3 loop spans 13 amino acids. The V gene's germline CDR1 is SGDLS and CDR2 YYNGEE. CDR3 coding DNA: TGTGCCAGCAGCGTAGGGGGGACGAACAAAGCTTTCTTT. This sequence encodes CASSVGGTNKAFF.

A few counts support this clone. The chain carries TRBV19 and TRBJ1-1; a possible D gene is TRBD1 (6 bases). CDR1 is LNHDA and CDR2 is SQIVND in the germline V gene (reference sequence). This CDR3 contains 14 residues. Trimming took off 7 bases at V and 0 bases at J, with 12 bases between the two ends. Here the CDR3 DNA reads TGTGCCAGTACTAGGGGGAATTTGAACACTGAAGCTTTCTTT. The encoded protein is CASTRGNLNTEAFF.

There are a few counts of this clone. The chain links TRBV10-2 to TRBJ2-3, with TRBD2 as a possible D gene (5 bases). Trimming removed 10 bases from V and 0 bases from J, with 17 bases in between. Germline V gives CDR1 WSHSY, CDR2 SAAADI. The length of the CDR3 is 15 residues. This chain's CDR3 is CATGESGSSTDTQYF. Written as DNA, the CDR3 is TGCGCCACCGGAGAGAGCGGAAGCAGCACAGATACGCAGTATTTT.

The V and J genes are TRBV19 and TRBJ1-5; D unclear. V gave up 3 bases and J gave up 5 bases, with 2 bases separating them. From germline, CDR1 is LNHDA and CDR2 SQIVND (reference sequence). The CDR3 is 11 amino acids. The CDR3 DNA follows: TGTGCCAGTAGTATTGATCAGCCCCAGCATTTT. It codes for CASSIDQPQHF.

The gene calls are TRBV30 and TRBJ1-6, with no clear D. The CDR3 consists of 13 residues. Between the trimmed V and J ends, which lost 0 bases and 10 bases, there was a span of 10 bases. CDR1 is GTSNPN, CDR2 SVGIG, per germline (reference sequence). CDR3 bases: TGTGCCTGGAGTGTGCAGACGGGATCACCCCTCCACTTT. Protein product: CAWSVQTGSPLHF.

The chain carries TRBV12-2 and TRBJ2-7; the table calls TRBD2, which could not be checked here. TRBV12-2 constitutes a pseudogene. This CDR3 contains 16 residues. The CDR3 protein is CASRLAPSGGNYEQYF. The CDR3 DNA reads as TGTGCAAGTCGCTTAGCGCCTAGCGGGGGGAACTACGAGCAGTACTTC.

The V gene is TRBV15, the J gene TRBJ2-5; 7 bases map to TRBD2. V gave up 4 bases and J gave up 5 bases; unmatched junction bases: 19. The CDR3 runs 18 residues. Germline-derived CDR1 and CDR2 are LNHNV and YYDKDF (reference sequence). CDR3 nucleotides: TGTGCCACCAGCAACACGAGGGGCGGGGGACCGGGGTGGGAGACCCAGTACTTC. Protein: CATSNTRGGGPGWETQYF.

The V gene is TRBV4-2, the J gene TRBJ2-2; D is perhaps TRBD1 or TRBD2 (6 bases each). The germline V gene has CDR1 LGHNA and CDR2 YNFKEQ. Deletions cut 0 bases from V and 5 bases from J, with 19 bases between. CDR3 length equals 18 residues. CDR3 loop: CASSQDLFGGVGTGELFF. CDR3 nucleotides: TGTGCCAGCAGCCAAGATCTTTTCGGGGGCGTGGGGACCGGGGAGCTGTTTTTT.

The chain couples TRBV21-1 to TRBJ1-6; TRBD1, the table's D call, was not compared with the DNA. TRBV21-1 is deemed a pseudogene. The CDR3 has 17 residues. The CDR3 DNA sequence: TGTGCCAGCAGCTTCAAAACCGACAGGGGAAATAATTCACCCCTCCACTTT. Its protein product is CASSFKTDRGNNSPLHF.

CDR3 region: CASRASVLRNYGYTF. In nucleotides, the CDR3 is TGTGCCAGCAGGGCTTCGGTCTTGCGAAACTATGGCTACACCTTC. The rearrangement uses TRBV6-5 and TRBJ1-2; D gene unclear. Germline V gene lookup returns CDR1 MNHEY and CDR2 SVGAGI. CDR3 length: 15 amino acids. Trimming took 6 bases from V and 2 from J, leaving 16 bases between them.

This sequence joins TRBV7-6 and TRBJ2-5; 9 bases line up with TRBD2. Germline CDR1 SGHVS, CDR2 FNYEAQ. The CDR3 extends over 14 amino acids. The trim removed 5 bases at V and 5 bases at J, leaving 6 bases unmatched. The CDR3 loop is CASSQGLAGETQYF. The CDR3 DNA is TGTGCCAGCAGCCAGGGACTAGCAGGGGAGACCCAGTACTTC.

The genes are TRBV28 and TRBJ2-2; 11 bases map to TRBD1. The CDR3 extends over 16 amino acids. After removal of 5 bases from V and 6 bases from J, the junction contained 8 bases not matched to a gene. Germline CDR1 reads MDHEN; CDR2 reads SYDVKM. The CDR3 sequence is CASSRAGTGGAGELFF. The CDR3 DNA sequence: TGTGCCAGCAGTCGTGCCGGGACAGGGGGTGCCGGGGAGCTGTTTTTT.

The chain is built from TRBV6-5 and TRBJ2-5; no reliable D call. Germline assignment: CDR1 MNHEY and CDR2 SVGAGI. This CDR3 is 12 amino acids long. Trimming cost V 6 bases and J 0 bases, with 5 bases left between them. The DNA for the CDR3 is TGTGCCAGCAGCCGGTACCAAGAGACCCAGTACTTC. This sequence encodes CASSRYQETQYF.

This chain uses TRBV7-9 with TRBJ2-7, with D possibly matching TRBD2 (7 bases). The V end lost 2 bases, the J end lost 5 bases, and 19 bases lay between the germline ends. Germline-derived CDR1 and CDR2 are SEHNR and FQNEAQ (reference sequence). The CDR3 runs 16 residues. CDR3: CASSLILRGQGNEQYF. The CDR3 region has the DNA TGTGCCAGCAGCTTAATCTTGCGGGGGCAGGGGAACGAGCAGTACTTC.